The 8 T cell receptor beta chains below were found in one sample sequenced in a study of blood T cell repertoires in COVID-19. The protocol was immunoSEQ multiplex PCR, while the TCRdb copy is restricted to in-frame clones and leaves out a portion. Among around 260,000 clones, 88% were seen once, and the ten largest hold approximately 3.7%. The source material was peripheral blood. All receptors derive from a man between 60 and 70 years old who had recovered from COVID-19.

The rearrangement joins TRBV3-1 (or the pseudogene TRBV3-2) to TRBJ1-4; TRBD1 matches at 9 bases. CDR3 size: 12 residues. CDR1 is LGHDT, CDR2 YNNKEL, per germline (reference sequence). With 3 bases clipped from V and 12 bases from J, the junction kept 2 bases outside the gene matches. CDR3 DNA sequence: TGTGCCAGCAGCCAGGGACAGGGTCAACTGTTTTTT. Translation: CASSQGQGQLFF.

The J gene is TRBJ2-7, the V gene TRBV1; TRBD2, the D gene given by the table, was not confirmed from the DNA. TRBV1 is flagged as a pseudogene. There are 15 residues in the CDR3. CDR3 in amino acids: CTSSLNGGASYEQYF. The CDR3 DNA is TGCACCAGCAGCCTAAACGGGGGGGCTTCCTACGAGCAGTACTTC.

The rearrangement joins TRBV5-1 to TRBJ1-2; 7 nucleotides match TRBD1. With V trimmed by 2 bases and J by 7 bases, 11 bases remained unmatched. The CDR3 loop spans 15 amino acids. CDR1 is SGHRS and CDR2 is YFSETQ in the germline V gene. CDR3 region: CASSLPGQPIAGYTF. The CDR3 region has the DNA TGCGCCAGCAGCTTACCGGGACAGCCGATTGCTGGCTACACCTTC.

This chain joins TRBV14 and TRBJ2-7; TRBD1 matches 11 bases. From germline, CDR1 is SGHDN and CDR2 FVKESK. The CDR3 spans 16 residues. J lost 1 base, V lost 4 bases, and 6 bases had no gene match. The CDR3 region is CASSRTGTGGSYEQYF. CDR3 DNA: TGTGCCAGCAGCCGGACGGGGACAGGGGGATCCTACGAGCAGTACTTC.

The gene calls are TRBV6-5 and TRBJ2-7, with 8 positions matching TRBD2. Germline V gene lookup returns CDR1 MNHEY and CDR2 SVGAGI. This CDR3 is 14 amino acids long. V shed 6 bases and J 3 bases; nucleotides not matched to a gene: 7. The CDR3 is CASSPTGGDYEQYF. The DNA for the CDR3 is TGTGCCAGCAGCCCCACCGGGGGGGACTACGAGCAGTACTTC.

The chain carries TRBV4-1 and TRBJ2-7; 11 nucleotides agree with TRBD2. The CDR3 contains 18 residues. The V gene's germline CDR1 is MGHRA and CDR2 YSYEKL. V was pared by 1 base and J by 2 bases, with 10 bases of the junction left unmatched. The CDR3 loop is CASSQVPLTSGRAYEQYF. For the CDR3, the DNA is TGCGCCAGCAGCCAAGTTCCCCTTACTAGCGGGAGAGCCTACGAGCAGTACTTC.

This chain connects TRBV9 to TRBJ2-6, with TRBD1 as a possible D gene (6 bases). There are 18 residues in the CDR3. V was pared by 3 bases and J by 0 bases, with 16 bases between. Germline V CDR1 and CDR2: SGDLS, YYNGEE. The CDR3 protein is CASSARPAGASGANVLTF. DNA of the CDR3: TGTGCCAGCAGCGCCAGGCCGGCAGGGGCCTCTGGGGCCAACGTCCTGACTTTC.

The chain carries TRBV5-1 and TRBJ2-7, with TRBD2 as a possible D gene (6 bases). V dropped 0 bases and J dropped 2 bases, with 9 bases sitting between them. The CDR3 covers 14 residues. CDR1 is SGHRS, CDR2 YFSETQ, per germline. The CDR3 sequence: CASSLEGGAYEQYF. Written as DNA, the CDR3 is TGCGCCAGCAGCTTGGAGGGCGGGGCCTACGAGCAGTACTTC.